This TCR beta chain came from a study of cytomegalovirus exposure and HLA in healthy donors. Germline CDR1 reads SGDLS; CDR2 reads YYNGEE. This CDR3 is built from 13 residues. Trimming removed 2 bases at V and 5 bases at J, with 10 bases between. Amplification used 60 Vbeta primers and 13 Jbeta primers. Repertoires were generated with immunoSEQ multiplex PCR, while TCRdb's copy carries only in-frame clones and drops some. Here the sample spans about 190,000 clones, approximately 88% being singletons. In this sample, this clone turned up a few times. V usage is TRBV9 and J usage is TRBJ1-2; the D gene is possibly TRBD1 (6 bases). This receptor was taken from a boy between 2 and 10 years old in good health and CMV-seronegative. The material sequenced was PBMCs. The CDR3 sequence is CASSVRDRYGYTF. DNA of the CDR3: TGTGCCAGCAGCGTTCGTGACAGGTATGGCTACACCTTC.